Sequencing of this TCR beta chain was carried out in a study of T-cell reconstitution after alpha-beta-depleted transplantation in children. The sample holds a few counts of this clonotype. TCRbeta library construction was performed incorporating unique molecular identifiers. One entry per CDR3 protein results from TCRdb running MiXCR on the PCR reads. Here the sample spans about 540,000 distinct CDR3 sequences, 15% to 20% being singletons. The clonotype comes from a human donor who donated a stem cell graft to a child with acute lymphoblastic leukemia. Material: PBMCs from the stem cell graft donor, obtained from the stem cell graft.

The CDR3 loop reads CASSPLGGLFGNTIYF. The CDR3 region has the DNA TGTGCCAGCAGCCCACTCGGGGGACTCTTCGGAAACACCATATATTTT. The J gene is TRBJ1-3, the V gene TRBV5-5; D possibly corresponds to TRBD1 (5 bases). The germline V gene encodes CDR1 SGHKS and CDR2 YYEKEE (reference sequence). The V end was cut by 4 bases, the J end by 4 bases, with 18 bases between. The CDR3 length is 16 residues.